Reported below is one T cell receptor (beta chain). The antigen remains undetermined. Other DNA sequences from this sample encode an identical CDR3 as well. There are 14 residues in the CDR3. V lost 5 bases and J lost 1; bases outside the gene matches: 4. Germline assignment: CDR1 MDHEN and CDR2 SYDVKM. These data are taken from a study of shared clonotypes between healthy human individuals. In the study overall: Samples came from a couple of female and three male donors aged 18 to 49. Findings of the study overall: It was observed that approximately 5% of naive CD4 clonotypes were shared across a handful of donors. Clonotype sharing levels among donors were expected to vary with sequencing depth. In contrast to clonotypes shared by all four donors, non-shared clonotypes had lower generation probabilities.

Terminally differentiated effector memory CD45RA+ cells were excluded by CCR7 positive selection of CD45RO-negative cells. Some clones are missing from TCRdb's copy, which holds only in-frame ones; the method was immunoSEQ multiplex PCR. The sample carries some 2,000,000 clones, around 96% recorded once. V is TRBV28 and J is TRBJ2-7, with TRBD1 identical over 8 bases. The receptor's source is a man younger than 35 in good health. Sequences were obtained from naive CD8+ T cells sorted from blood. In DNA form, the CDR3 reads TGTGCCAGCAGTCGGACAGGGACTTCCTACGAGCAGTACTTC. This codes for CASSRTGTSYEQYF.